Listed here is a single TCR beta chain. No antigen is known for it. This sample's time point: week 23, last vaccination. Topical imiquimod accompanied each vaccine dose, which consisted of 300 ug of mutant IDH1 20-mer peptide. The source of the sample is a study of a mutant IDH1 vaccine in newly diagnosed glioma. Assay used: immunoSEQ multiplex PCR; TCRdb lists only in-frame clones, some missing. Among approximately 82,000 clones, roughly 85% were seen once, and the ten largest hold roughly 2.2%. CDR3 length: 15 amino acids. With 4 bases removed from V and 0 bases from J, the gap between germline ends came to 16 bases. CDR1 SQVTM and CDR2 ANQGSEA come from the germline V gene.

The rearrangement uses TRBV29-1 and TRBJ2-7; weak D call: TRBD1 (5 bases). The receptor's source is a young man with glioma. Some clones in this sample may be carry-over from other donors' samples. Material: PBMCs, obtained from a glioma patient whose treatment included an IDH1 peptide vaccine. The CDR3 protein is CSVVDSVLSSYEQYF. CDR3 sequence (DNA): TGCAGCGTTGTTGACAGCGTACTATCCTCCTACGAGCAGTACTTC.